A single sample is the source of the 30 T cell receptor beta chains below, sequenced in a study of human T cells and chemical hapten exposure. The time point: pre-sensitization, week 0. Specified treatment: therapeutic diphenylcyclopropenone sensitization with weekly scalp DPC. MiXCR was run by TCRdb on the RACE reads, yielding one entry per CDR3 protein. Of under 100,000 distinct CDR3 sequences listed, around 8.8% are singletons. Sequencing was performed on whole blood, taken in connection with sensitization to the hapten diphenylcyclopropenone (DPC). The receptors originated from a man aged 35 to 55 with alopecia areata. Some clones in this sample may be carry-over from other donors' samples.

The chain recombines TRBV28 with TRBJ1-1, with TRBD1 matching 7 bases. The V gene end was trimmed by 5 bases and the J gene end by 5 bases; junction bases not matched to a gene: 11. From germline, CDR1 is MDHEN and CDR2 SYDVKM. CDR3 length: 15 amino acids. CDR3 sequence (DNA): TGTGCCAGCAGTCCGTCGACAGGGAGGAAAACTGAAGCTTTCTTT. This gives the protein CASSPSTGRKTEAFF.

With regard to this clonotype: One end of the junction fails to match germline, which may point to a read error. This chain links TRBV29-1 with TRBJ2-2; D could derive from TRBD1 or TRBD2 (5 bases each). The CDR3 has 14 residues. Germline loops: CDR1 SQVTM, CDR2 ANQGSEA. Written as DNA, the CDR3 is TGCAGCGTTGTGTGGGGGACGAACACCAGGGAGCTGTTTTTT. Its translation: CSVVWGTNTRELFF.

The chain employs TRBV12-3 or TRBV12-4 and TRBJ1-5; no clear D gene. Trimming left V 4 bases short and J 4 bases short, with 8 bases between. CDR3 length equals 13 residues. The CDR3 reads CASSSMGNQPQHF. Written as DNA, the CDR3 is TGTGCCAGCAGTTCAATGGGGAATCAGCCCCAGCATTTT.

The chain is built from TRBV29-1 and TRBJ2-5, with D possibly matching TRBD2 (6 bases). This CDR3 is 12 amino acids long. Per germline, CDR1 SQVTM and CDR2 ANQGSEA. V lost 2 bases and J 7 bases, leaving 11 bases between the germline ends. CDR3 region: CSVELTSRTQYF. DNA for the CDR3: TGCAGCGTTGAACTGACTAGTAGGACCCAGTACTTC.

The gene calls are TRBV7-2 and TRBJ2-3; D remains unclear. The V gene's germline CDR1 is SGHTA and CDR2 FQGNSA. Trimming left V 4 bases short and J 3 bases short, with 5 bases between. The CDR3 has 12 residues. CDR3 nucleotides: TGTGCCAGCAGCTCCGGGACAGATACGCAGTATTTT. It codes for CASSSGTDTQYF.

This clonotype was found a few times. V gene TRBV7-2 combines with J gene TRBJ2-3; D uncertain. V dropped 4 bases and J dropped 1 base, with 15 bases sitting between them. This CDR3 has 16 amino acids. Germline V gene lookup returns CDR1 SGHTA and CDR2 FQGNSA. Written as DNA, the CDR3 is TGTGCCAGCAGCTCAGACCCTCGTTACCGCACAGATACGCAGTATTTT. It translates to CASSSDPRYRTDTQYF.

J is TRBJ2-3 and V is TRBV10-3; a possible D gene is TRBD2 (5 bases). The CDR3 spans 13 residues. Germline V gene sequence: CDR1 ENHRY, CDR2 SYGVKD. The ends were cut back, 6 bases at V and 4 bases at J, with 11 bases in the middle. The CDR3 reads CAISPTSADTQYF. The CDR3 DNA follows: TGTGCCATCAGCCCAACTAGTGCAGATACGCAGTATTTT.

This clonotype was seen a few times. The chain combines TRBV20-1 with TRBJ2-7; 8 nucleotides agree with TRBD2. The trim removed 6 bases at V and 3 bases at J, leaving 7 bases unmatched. The CDR3 runs to 13 residues. Germline V gene data show CDR1 as DFQATT and CDR2 as SNEGSKA (reference sequence). The CDR3 sequence: CSATAGVVYEQYF. CDR3 bases: TGCAGTGCCACAGCGGGAGTGGTCTACGAGCAGTACTTC.

The gene calls are TRBV2 and TRBJ2-2, with D unclear. V shed 5 bases and J shed 0 bases, with 13 bases lying between them. Germline CDR1 and CDR2: SNHLY and FYNNEI. The CDR3 runs 16 residues. In DNA form, the CDR3 reads TGTGCCAGCAGTCCCCTCCGGCGGACGAACACCGGGGAGCTGTTTTTT. This sequence encodes CASSPLRRTNTGELFF. Full variable domain (outside the CDR3, taken from reference TRBV2 and TRBJ2-2): EPEVTQTPSHQVTQMGQEVILRCVPISNHLYFYWYRQILGQKVEFLVSFYNNEISEKSEIFDDQFSVERPDGSNFTLKIRSTKLEDSAMYFCASSPLRRTNTGELFFGEGSRLTVL.

V usage is TRBV12-3 or TRBV12-4 and J usage is TRBJ1-1; D is undetermined. This CDR3 contains 13 residues. V dropped 8 bases and J dropped 5 bases, with 15 bases sitting between them. As DNA, the CDR3 is TGTGCCAGCCAGTCTATTAGTAAAACTGAAGCTTTCTTT. Protein sequence: CASQSISKTEAFF.

J is TRBJ2-7 and V is TRBV6-1, with D tentatively TRBD1 (5 bases). V was clipped by 6 bases and J by 12 bases, with 24 bases between them. CDR1 is MNHNS, CDR2 SASEGT, per germline. The CDR3 sequence is 14 residues long. CDR3 DNA sequence: TGTGCCAGCAGCGTTGAAAAACACACAGGTGGTCTGTACGTC. Its translation is CASSVEKHTGGLYV.

In this sample, this clonotype turned up a few times. The junction shows a germline mismatch at one end, possibly a read error. J is TRBJ2-2 and V is TRBV6-5, with a possible D match to TRBD1 (6 bases). The CDR3 extends over 16 amino acids. The V gene's germline CDR1 is MNHEY and CDR2 SVGAGI. The chain's CDR3 is CASSYFRQVNTGELFF. CDR3 nucleotides: TGTGCCAGCAGCTACTTCAGACAGGTCAACACCGGGGAGCTGTTTTTT.

The rearrangement links TRBV7-3 to TRBJ2-6; TRBD1 is a possible D gene (5 bases). In germline, CDR1 is SGHTA, CDR2 FQGTGA. The CDR3 is made up of 18 amino acids. V was cut by 3 bases and J by 0 bases, with 15 bases left in between. The CDR3 DNA reads as TGTGCCAGCAGCTTGGGGCAGGGCCATTTCTCTGGGGCCAACGTCCTGACTTTC. This codes for CASSLGQGHFSGANVLTF.

This clonotype was detected a few times. The chain combines TRBV7-6 with TRBJ2-5; D remains ambiguous. The CDR3 consists of 14 residues. Trimming shortened V by 1 base and J by 3 bases, and 9 bases separated the two germline ends. Germline lookup yields CDR1 SGHVS and CDR2 FNYEAQ. CDR3 nucleotide sequence: TGTGCCAGCAGCTTAGTTCTAGTAAAAGAGACCCAGTACTTC. Residues: CASSLVLVKETQYF.

In its sample, this clonotype was seen a few times. The chain joins TRBV29-1 to TRBJ1-2; weak D call: TRBD1 (6 bases). Germline lookup yields CDR1 SQVTM and CDR2 ANQGSEA. The CDR3 is 14 amino acids. Trimming removed 3 bases at V and 0 bases at J, with 11 bases between. In nucleotides, the CDR3 is TGCAGCGTTGAGAGAGACAGGACTAACTATGGCTACACCTTC. Translating it yields CSVERDRTNYGYTF.

The sample holds many counts of this clonotype. The J gene is TRBJ2-5, the V gene TRBV29-1; unclear D gene. CDR1 and CDR2 from the germline V gene are SQVTM and ANQGSEA. The V end was cut by 4 bases, the J end by 2 bases, with 14 bases between. The CDR3 consists of 14 residues. The CDR3 here is CSVGLRVGQETQYF. For the CDR3, the DNA is TGCAGCGTTGGTCTCCGCGTGGGACAAGAGACCCAGTACTTC.

This clonotype was observed a few times. The chain combines TRBV13 with TRBJ2-3; D is unresolved. CDR3 length: 16 amino acids. Germline loops: CDR1 PRHDT, CDR2 FYEKMQ (reference sequence). Deletions cut 5 bases from V and 0 bases from J, with 15 bases between. The CDR3 loop is CASSRRSQGSTDTQYF. CDR3 DNA sequence: TGTGCCAGCAGCCGCAGGTCGCAAGGGAGCACAGATACGCAGTATTTT.

This clonotype was counted between two and nine times. The V and J genes are TRBV2 and TRBJ1-1, with a possible D match to TRBD1 (6 bases). The V gene lost 8 bases and the J gene lost 5 bases, with 18 bases spanning the gap. From germline, CDR1 is SNHLY and CDR2 FYNNEI. The CDR3 has 14 amino acids. The CDR3 DNA is TGTGCCAGCGTCCCACAGGGATTTAGTACTGAAGCTTTCTTT. Protein product: CASVPQGFSTEAFF.

DNA for the CDR3: TGCAGTGCTAGGGGCGGTGGGTCGGGTGGGGGAAACATTCAGTACTTC. Protein product: CSARGGGSGGGNIQYF. This chain uses TRBV20-1 with TRBJ2-4; D may correspond to TRBD1 or TRBD2 (5 bases each). The CDR3 sequence is 16 residues long. CDR1 and CDR2 (germline): DFQATT, SNEGSKA (reference sequence). The V end lost 3 bases, the J end lost 6 bases, and 21 bases lay between the germline ends.

The chain joins TRBV2 to TRBJ2-7, with 7 bases aligning to TRBD2. Unmatched junction bases numbered 4, after V lost 5 bases and J lost 3 bases. CDR1 SNHLY and CDR2 FYNNEI come from the germline V gene. This CDR3 is 13 amino acids long. CDR3 in DNA: TGTGCCAGCAGTCCGGGACTATACTACGAGCAGTACGTC. It codes for CASSPGLYYEQYV.

This clonotype was detected only a few times. The chain's CDR3 is CATGTLYGYTF. The CDR3 DNA reads TGTGCCACCGGGACTTTGTATGGCTACACCTTC. The chain has TRBV28 and TRBJ1-2; D possibly corresponds to TRBD1 (5 bases). The CDR3 has 11 residues. CDR1 and CDR2 (germline): MDHEN, SYDVKM. V was trimmed by 10 bases and J by 5 bases, leaving 11 bases between them.

The table lists this clonotype with a few counts. V and J are TRBV2 and TRBJ2-1; 10 bases map to TRBD2. CDR3 length: 15 amino acids. J gave up 2 bases and V 11 bases, and 9 bases lay outside the gene matches. Germline V gene sequence: CDR1 SNHLY, CDR2 FYNNEI. CDR3 in amino acids: CAGPGLADTYNEQFF. CDR3 DNA sequence: TGTGCCGGTCCTGGACTAGCGGATACCTACAATGAGCAGTTCTTC.

This clonotype was counted many times. V and J are TRBV11-3 and TRBJ1-6, with TRBD1 identical over 9 bases. CDR1 SGHNT and CDR2 YENEEA come from the germline V gene. The J segment lost 8 bases and the V segment lost 6 bases, leaving 32 bases of the junction unmatched. CDR3 length equals 23 residues. CDR3 DNA: TGTGCCAGCAGAGGACAGGGGAGAAGCCCGATTATATGGCGCCAAACCAATCATTCACCCCTCCACTTT. This codes for CASRGQGRSPIIWRQTNHSPLHF.

This clonotype was counted between two and nine times. The genes are TRBV29-1 and TRBJ2-1; 10 bases line up with TRBD2. Germline assignment: CDR1 SQVTM and CDR2 ANQGSEA. The junction had 6 bases not matched to a gene; V was cut back by 0 bases and J by 4 bases. This CDR3 has 16 residues. The CDR3 loop is CSVEDPLAGKYNEQFF. The DNA for the CDR3 is TGCAGCGTTGAAGATCCACTAGCGGGAAAATACAATGAGCAGTTCTTC.

This clonotype has more than one count but fewer than ten. This chain joins TRBV24-1 and TRBJ2-2, with a tentative D call TRBD1 (6 bases). V lost 0 bases to trimming and J lost 1 base, with 11 bases between them. Germline CDR1 and CDR2: KGHDR and SFDVKD. The CDR3 runs to 17 residues. CDR3 nucleotides: TGTGCCACCAGTGATTTGCCCGGGACAAAGAACACCGGGGAGCTGTTTTTT. It translates to CATSDLPGTKNTGELFF.

This clonotype was found a few times. The chain is built from TRBV27 and TRBJ1-2; 8 bases map to TRBD1. Germline assignment: CDR1 MNHEY and CDR2 SMNVEV (reference sequence). Trimming removed 0 bases from V and 7 bases from J; junction bases left unmatched: 7. CDR3 length equals 15 residues. CDR3 in amino acids: CASSLSPGQAAGYTF. CDR3 sequence (DNA): TGTGCCAGCAGTTTATCCCCGGGACAGGCCGCTGGCTACACCTTC.

The chain links TRBV10-2 to TRBJ2-3; 9 bases line up with TRBD1. Germline CDR1 WSHSY, CDR2 SAAADI. The CDR3 consists of 16 residues. V lost 3 bases, J lost 0 bases, and 4 bases stayed unmatched. The DNA for the CDR3 is TGCGCCAGCAGTGAAAACGACAGGGGGAGCACAGATACGCAGTATTTT. The encoded protein is CASSENDRGSTDTQYF.

This clonotype was recorded at least ten times. The chain uses TRBV20-1 and TRBJ1-5; 8 bases are shared with TRBD1. Germline CDR1 reads DFQATT; CDR2 reads SNEGSKA (reference sequence). J gave up 5 bases and V 3 bases, and 6 bases lay outside the gene matches. The CDR3 is made up of 14 amino acids. The CDR3 sequence: CSASMGQAHQPQHF. CDR3 nucleotides: TGCAGTGCTAGCATGGGACAGGCACATCAGCCCCAGCATTTT.

The chain has TRBV12-2 and TRBJ2-3; TRBD2, the D gene given by the table, was not confirmed from the DNA. TRBV12-2 is designated a pseudogene. This CDR3 comprises 11 residues. CDR3 sequence reads: CASRGTNEQYF. The CDR3 region has the DNA TGTGCAAGTCGCGGGACTAATGAGCAGTATTTT.

A few counts support this clonotype. The chain uses TRBV6-5 and TRBJ2-7; D remains unclear. The V gene's germline CDR1 is MNHEY and CDR2 SVGAGI. V was clipped by 10 bases and J by 3 bases, with 13 bases between them. This CDR3 is 12 amino acids long. The CDR3 region has the DNA TGTGCCACACGAGGTGTCTTCTACGAGCAGTACGTC. It codes for CATRGVFYEQYV.